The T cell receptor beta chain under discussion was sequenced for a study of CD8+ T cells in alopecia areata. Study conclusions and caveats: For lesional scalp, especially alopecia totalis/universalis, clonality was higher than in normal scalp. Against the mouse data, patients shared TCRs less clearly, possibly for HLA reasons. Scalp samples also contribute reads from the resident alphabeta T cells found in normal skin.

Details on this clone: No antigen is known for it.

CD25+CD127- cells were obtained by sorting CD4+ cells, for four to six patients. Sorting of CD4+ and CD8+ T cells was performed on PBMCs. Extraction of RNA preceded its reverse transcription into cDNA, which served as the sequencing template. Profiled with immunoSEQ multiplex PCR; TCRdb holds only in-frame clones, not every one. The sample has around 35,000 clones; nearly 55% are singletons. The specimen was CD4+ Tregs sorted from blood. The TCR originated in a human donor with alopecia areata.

For the CDR3, the DNA is TGTGCCATCAGTGAAACAACCGGGGAGCTGTTTTTT. Its translation: CAISETTGELFF. The chain joins TRBV10-3 to TRBJ2-2; the D is unclear. V gave up 3 bases and J gave up 5 bases, with 4 bases separating them. This CDR3 is built from 12 residues. Germline V gene sequence: CDR1 ENHRY, CDR2 SYGVKD.